The 21 T cell receptor beta chains presented below share a single source sample, sequenced in a study of cytomegalovirus exposure and HLA in healthy donors. Primers: 60 Vbeta forward and 13 Jbeta reverse. The assay was immunoSEQ multiplex PCR, and TCRdb's table has in-frame clones only and misses some. The sample lists a few hundred thousand clones; 70% to 90% were seen once. Material for sequencing was PBMCs. The receptors here all came from a man between 25 and 39 years old in good health and CMV-seronegative.

In DNA, the CDR3 is TGTGCCAGCAGTGAAAATAGCGGGGGCAAAGATACGCAGTATTTT. This encodes CASSENSGGKDTQYF. This chain uses TRBV6-4 with TRBJ2-3, with 9 nucleotides matching TRBD2. Germline-derived CDR1 and CDR2 are MRHNA and SNTAGT. This CDR3 contains 15 residues. The trim removed 3 bases at V and 5 bases at J, leaving 6 bases unmatched.

The rearrangement links TRBV19 to TRBJ1-5, with D tentatively TRBD1 (5 bases). This CDR3 contains 15 residues. Per germline, CDR1 LNHDA and CDR2 SQIVND (reference sequence). Trimming took off 3 bases at V and 6 bases at J, with 15 bases between the two ends. CDR3 nucleotides: TGTGCCAGTAGTATTGTAGCGGGGGATCTTCAGCCCCAGCATTTT. It is translated as CASSIVAGDLQPQHF.

The chain couples TRBV19 to TRBJ1-2; the match to TRBD1 covers 7 bases. This CDR3 spans 15 amino acids. CDR1 and CDR2 (germline): LNHDA, SQIVND (reference sequence). V shed 2 bases and J 0 bases; nucleotides not matched to a gene: 3. Here the CDR3 reads CASSIPGQANYGYTF. CDR3 DNA sequence: TGTGCCAGTAGTATACCCGGACAGGCTAACTATGGCTACACCTTC.

The V gene is TRBV19, the J gene TRBJ2-7, with 7 bases aligning to TRBD2. This CDR3 comprises 13 residues. With V trimmed by 4 bases and J by 5 bases, 5 bases remained unmatched. Germline V gene lookup returns CDR1 LNHDA and CDR2 SQIVND (reference sequence). The CDR3 nucleotides are TGTGCCAGTAGTAGCCAGGGAGGGCACGAGCAGTACTTC. Amino acids: CASSSQGGHEQYF.

The chain recombines TRBV9 with TRBJ2-1, with D possibly being TRBD1 (5 bases). Deletions cut 0 bases from V and 8 bases from J, with 9 bases between. The CDR3 is 13 amino acids. Germline loops: CDR1 SGDLS, CDR2 YYNGEE. The CDR3 is CASSVAGAHEQFF. DNA of the CDR3: TGTGCCAGCAGCGTAGCTGGGGCCCATGAGCAGTTCTTC. The full variable domain, with the rest looked up from reference TRBV9 and TRBJ2-1, is DSGVTQTPKHLITATGQRVTLRCSPRSGDLSVYWYQQSLDQGLQFLIQYYNGEERAKGNILERFSAQQFPDLHSELNLSSLELGDSALYFCASSVAGAHEQFFGPGTRLTVL.

The genes are TRBV4-1 and TRBJ1-2, with 11 nucleotides matching TRBD1. With V trimmed by 6 bases and J by 4 bases, 7 bases remained unmatched. This CDR3 has 15 residues. Germline-derived CDR1 and CDR2 are MGHRA and YSYEKL. Here the CDR3 DNA reads TGCGCCAGCAGGGAGGACAGGGGGCAGGGCTATGGCTACACCTTC. Translation gives CASREDRGQGYGYTF.

This chain connects TRBV6-5 to TRBJ1-4; 10 bases fit TRBD1. Germline trimming cut 4 bases from V and 8 bases from J; bases unmatched to any gene: 7. The length of the CDR3 is 15 residues. Germline CDR1 reads MNHEY; CDR2 reads SVGAGI. CDR3 in amino acids: CASSSSDRGREKLFF. CDR3 in DNA: TGTGCCAGCAGTTCATCCGACAGGGGGCGCGAAAAACTGTTTTTT.

The chain employs TRBV27 and TRBJ1-2; D unclear. Looked up from germline, CDR1 is MNHEY and CDR2 is SMNVEV (reference sequence). This CDR3 has 14 residues. Trimming shortened V by 2 bases and J by 6 bases, and 13 bases separated the two germline ends. The DNA for the CDR3 is TGTGCCAGCAGTTTACGGGGTGGGCGGGATGGCTACACCTTC. Amino acids: CASSLRGGRDGYTF.

The V call is TRBV6-5, the J call TRBJ2-3, with D possibly being TRBD2 (6 bases). CDR3 length: 16 amino acids. Deletions cut 0 bases from V and 0 bases from J, with 10 bases between. CDR1 and CDR2 from the germline V gene are MNHEY and SVGAGI. CDR3: CASSYSRAGSTDTQYF. For the CDR3, the DNA is TGTGCCAGCAGTTACTCGAGGGCGGGAAGCACAGATACGCAGTATTTT.

The genes are TRBV15 and TRBJ2-4; D is possibly TRBD1 (6 bases). The germline gives CDR1 LNHNV, CDR2 YYDKDF (reference sequence). Trimming cost V 5 bases and J 0 bases, with 17 bases left between them. This CDR3 region has 17 residues. CDR3 amino acids: CATSSGDNLLAKNIQYF. In DNA, the CDR3 is TGTGCCACCAGCTCCGGGGACAATCTTCTAGCCAAAAACATTCAGTACTTC.

This sequence joins TRBV14 and TRBJ2-7, with TRBD2 matching over 9 bases. The CDR3 is 18 residues long. CDR1 and CDR2 (germline): SGHDN, FVKESK. J was trimmed by 5 bases and V by 0 bases; bases with no gene match: 14. This CDR3 reads CASSQDRRGGLARDEQYF. The CDR3 bases are TGTGCCAGCAGCCAAGATCGTCGGGGGGGACTAGCAAGGGACGAGCAGTACTTC.

The chain links TRBV7-9 to TRBJ1-2; TRBD1 matches 8 bases. The CDR3 runs 14 residues. Germline values: CDR1 SEHNR, CDR2 FQNEAQ (reference sequence). The junction had 10 bases not matched to a gene; V was cut back by 5 bases and J by 8 bases. The CDR3, as DNA: TGTGCCAGCAGCCCAGCGACAGGGGAGGAAGGCTACACCTTC. Its translation: CASSPATGEEGYTF. Drawing the rest from reference TRBV7-9 and TRBJ1-2, the complete variable domain is DTGVSQNPRHKITKRGQNVTFRCDPISEHNRLYWYRQTLGQGPEFLTYFQNEAQLEKSRLLSDRFSAERPKGSFSTLEIQRTEQGDSAMYLCASSPATGEEGYTFGSGTRLTVV.

Turning to this clone: Other DNA sequences within the sample encode an identical CDR3. V gene TRBV7-9 combines with J gene TRBJ1-5; 8 bases are shared with TRBD1. This CDR3 contains 15 residues. V gave up 1 base and J gave up 1 base; unmatched junction bases: 0. Germline V gene lookup returns CDR1 SEHNR and CDR2 FQNEAQ (reference sequence). CDR3 DNA: TGTGCCAGCAGCTTAGGGACAGGGAGCAATCAGCCCCAGCATTTT. As protein: CASSLGTGSNQPQHF.

The rearrangement uses TRBV5-1 and TRBJ2-2, with D hard to call. This CDR3 has 13 amino acids. Trimming shortened V by 4 bases and J by 4 bases, and 8 bases separated the two germline ends. From germline, CDR1 is SGHRS and CDR2 YFSETQ. The CDR3 sequence: CASSLSFTGELFF. The DNA for the CDR3 is TGCGCCAGCAGCCTAAGTTTCACCGGGGAGCTGTTTTTT.

The chain links TRBV11-2 to TRBJ2-3; TRBD2 matches at 8 bases. This CDR3 contains 14 residues. The germline V gene has CDR1 SGHAT and CDR2 FQNNGV. After removal of 5 bases from V and 4 bases from J, the junction contained 5 bases not matched to a gene. For the CDR3, the DNA is TGTGCCAGCAGCCAGAGCGGGGGATCAGATACGCAGTATTTT. It specifies CASSQSGGSDTQYF. Filled out from reference TRBV11-2 and TRBJ2-3, the complete variable domain reads EAGVAQSPRYKIIEKRQSVAFWCNPISGHATLYWYQQILGQGPKLLIQFQNNGVVDDSQLPKDRFSAERLKGVDSTLKIQPAKLEDSAVYLCASSQSGGSDTQYFGPGTRLTVL.

This rearrangement joins TRBV4-1 to TRBJ2-7, with D perhaps matching TRBD2 (6 bases). CDR3 length equals 14 residues. Trimming removed 1 base from V and 7 bases from J, with 14 bases in between. Germline V gene data show CDR1 as MGHRA and CDR2 as YSYEKL. The CDR3 DNA reads as TGCGCCAGCAGCCAAGTGGAGGGCATGAAAGAGCAGTACTTC. Amino acid sequence: CASSQVEGMKEQYF.

This clone has only a few counts. This chain joins TRBV7-9 and TRBJ2-5; no firm D call. The DNA end favors TRBJ2-7, so the J call may be wrong. CDR1 is SEHNR, CDR2 FQNEAQ, per germline (reference sequence). The CDR3 totals 15 residues. As DNA, the CDR3 is TGTGCCAGCAGCTTAATCTCCACAGCCTCCTACGAGCAGTACTTC. Translation gives CASSLISTASYEQYF.

This clone occurred a few times. The J gene is TRBJ1-2, the V gene TRBV4-3; weak D call: TRBD1 (5 bases). The V end lost 1 base, the J end lost 8 bases, and 14 bases lay between the germline ends. The CDR3 consists of 14 residues. Germline-derived CDR1 and CDR2 are LGHNA and YSLEER. The CDR3 region is CASSQGGAPDGYTF. The CDR3 DNA is TGCGCCAGCAGCCAAGGTGGGGCCCCGGACGGCTACACCTTC.

The chain combines TRBV4-1 with TRBJ2-2, with D unclear. V gave up 2 bases and J gave up 1 base, with 8 bases separating them. The CDR3 contains 15 residues. Germline-derived CDR1 and CDR2 are MGHRA and YSYEKL. The CDR3 region is CASSQRVLNTGELFF. In DNA form, the CDR3 reads TGCGCCAGCAGCCAACGAGTTCTGAACACCGGGGAGCTGTTTTTT.

This chain uses TRBV19 with TRBJ1-2; D not resolved. With 3 bases removed from V and 5 bases from J, the gap between germline ends came to 22 bases. Germline-derived CDR1 and CDR2 are LNHDA and SQIVND (reference sequence). This CDR3 region has 17 residues. Written as DNA, the CDR3 is TGTGCCAGTAGTATCGTTGAGGGCATGAGGCCCTTATATGGCTACACCTTC. It is translated as CASSIVEGMRPLYGYTF.

The rearrangement links TRBV28 to TRBJ2-7; D not certain. Looked up from germline, CDR1 is MDHEN and CDR2 is SYDVKM. The CDR3 is 12 amino acids. The ends were cut back, 3 bases at V and 3 bases at J, with 6 bases in the middle. The CDR3 loop reads CASSFPYYEQYF. CDR3 bases: TGTGCCAGCAGTTTTCCCTACTACGAGCAGTACTTC.